The 8 T cell receptor beta chains below come from one sample, sequenced in a study of blood T cells in healthy people across ages. Next came a second PCR, run for about 6 to 12 cycles, which used a sample-barcoded 5' primer along with a J-beta primer mix. TCRdb used MiXCR to reprocess the 5' RACE reads, holding one entry per CDR3 protein. The sample consists of fewer than 1.5 million distinct CDR3 sequences, 42% of them appearing once. Input material: blood. The receptors stem from a woman under 30 in good health.

The chain joins TRBV5-1 to TRBJ1-1; no definite D call. This CDR3 has 14 amino acids. Germline lookup yields CDR1 SGHRS and CDR2 YFSETQ. V lost 3 bases and J lost 0, with 9 bases in between. This CDR3 reads CASSSEGLNTEAFF. CDR3 DNA sequence: TGCGCCAGCAGCTCGGAAGGTCTGAACACTGAAGCTTTCTTT.

This clonotype was counted between two and nine times. The chain has TRBV27 and TRBJ2-5, with TRBD1 identical over 9 bases. The CDR3 totals 14 residues. V was clipped by 5 bases and J by 4 bases; unmatched bases: 5. The germline V gene encodes CDR1 MNHEY and CDR2 SMNVEV (reference sequence). CDR3: CASSRDREGETQYF. Written as DNA, the CDR3 is TGTGCCAGCAGTAGGGACAGGGAAGGAGAGACCCAGTACTTC.

The chain employs TRBV5-6 and TRBJ2-7, with 9 bases identical to TRBD1. The germline gives CDR1 SGHDT, CDR2 YYEEEE. V was clipped by 4 bases and J by 4 bases; unmatched bases: 6. This CDR3 has 14 residues. Here the CDR3 reads CASSDTGGQYEQYF. CDR3 DNA: TGTGCCAGCAGCGATACAGGGGGCCAGTACGAGCAGTACTTC.

This rearrangement joins TRBV20-1 to TRBJ2-1; no reliable D call. Trimming pared 4 bases from V and 0 bases from J, leaving 7 bases between. The CDR3 sequence is 13 residues long. Germline V gives CDR1 DFQATT, CDR2 SNEGSKA (reference sequence). The CDR3 region is CSATLDSYNEQFF. CDR3 bases: TGCAGTGCTACCCTGGACTCCTACAATGAGCAGTTCTTC.

The V gene is TRBV5-1, the J gene TRBJ2-3, with 8 bases aligning to TRBD2. The germline V gene encodes CDR1 SGHRS and CDR2 YFSETQ. This CDR3 has 14 amino acids. The V gene end was trimmed by 4 bases and the J gene end by 5 bases; junction bases not matched to a gene: 6. The CDR3, as DNA: TGCGCCAGCAGCCCGACTAGCGACAAAGATACGCAGTATTTT. Translating gives CASSPTSDKDTQYF.

This clonotype has more than one count but fewer than ten. DNA of the CDR3: TGTGCCAGCAGCCGGATGGGAACTAATGAAAAACTGTTTTTT. This sequence encodes CASSRMGTNEKLFF. The J gene is TRBJ1-4, the V gene TRBV7-2; no reliable D call. The germline V gene encodes CDR1 SGHTA and CDR2 FQGNSA. CDR3 length: 14 amino acids. Trimming left V 5 bases short and J 1 base short, with 8 bases between.

CDR3 loop: CASSLAGTSGSLYNEQFF. CDR3 in DNA: TGCGCCAGCAGCTTGGCGGGGACTAGCGGGAGTCTTTACAATGAGCAGTTCTTC. The chain combines TRBV5-1 with TRBJ2-1, with 14 nucleotides matching TRBD2. CDR3 length: 18 residues. The V and J ends lost 0 bases and 4 bases, in that order; junction bases with no gene match: 6. CDR1 SGHRS and CDR2 YFSETQ come from the germline V gene. Looking up the rest from reference TRBV5-1 and TRBJ2-1 gives the full variable domain: KAGVTQTPRYLIKTRGQQVTLSCSPISGHRSVSWYQQTPGQGLQFLFEYFSETQRNKGNFPGRFSGRQFSNSRSEMNVSTLELGDSALYLCASSLAGTSGSLYNEQFFGPGTRLTVL.

Only a few counts were recorded for this clonotype. The rearrangement links TRBV12-3 or TRBV12-4 to TRBJ1-1; 8 bases are shared with TRBD1. V gave up 1 base and J gave up 0 bases; unmatched junction bases: 10. This CDR3 has 18 amino acids. The CDR3 sequence: CASSLGRDRIQMNTEAFF. CDR3 nucleotides: TGTGCCAGCAGTTTAGGAAGGGACAGGATTCAAATGAACACTGAAGCTTTCTTT.